The clone carrying this T cell receptor (beta chain) appeared a few times. No antigen is known for it. The V gene's germline CDR1 is MDHEN and CDR2 SYDVKM. The CDR3 runs 17 residues. With V trimmed by 4 bases and J by 6 bases, 12 bases remained unmatched. These data originate in a study of T cell responses to AZD1222 COVID-19 vaccine. Study details: Pooled in the analysis were second doses at about 4 or about 12 weeks. Study outcomes and limitations: Close to half of all spike-specific TCRs reportedly target regions of the variants that are unmutated. Two AZD1222 administrations were followed by greater Spike-specific TCR breadth and depth. In all cases, repertoires were sampled only after the peak T cell response.

TCRdb keeps only in-frame clones here, not all; method: immunoSEQ multiplex PCR. This sample has about 150,000 clones, with 91% found just once. The sample was peripheral blood, taken on day 0 of AZD1222 vaccination. The chain recombines TRBV28 with TRBJ1-2; the match to TRBD1 covers 12 bases. The clonotype comes from an adult in good health. The CDR3 is CASSSLGTGGAGDGYTF. The CDR3 nucleotides read TGTGCCAGCAGTTCCCTGGGGACAGGGGGCGCTGGGGATGGCTACACCTTC.